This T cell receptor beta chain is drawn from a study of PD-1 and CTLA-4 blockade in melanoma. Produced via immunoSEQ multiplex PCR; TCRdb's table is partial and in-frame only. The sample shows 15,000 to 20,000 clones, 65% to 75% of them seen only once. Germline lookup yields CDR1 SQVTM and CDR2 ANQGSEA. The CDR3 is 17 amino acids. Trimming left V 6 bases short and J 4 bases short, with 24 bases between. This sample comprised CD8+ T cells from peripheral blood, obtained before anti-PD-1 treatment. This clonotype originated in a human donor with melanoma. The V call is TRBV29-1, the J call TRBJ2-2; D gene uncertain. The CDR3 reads CSVQDEPGPPPTGELFF. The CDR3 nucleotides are TGCAGCGTCCAAGATGAACCCGGGCCCCCGCCCACCGGGGAGCTGTTTTTT.